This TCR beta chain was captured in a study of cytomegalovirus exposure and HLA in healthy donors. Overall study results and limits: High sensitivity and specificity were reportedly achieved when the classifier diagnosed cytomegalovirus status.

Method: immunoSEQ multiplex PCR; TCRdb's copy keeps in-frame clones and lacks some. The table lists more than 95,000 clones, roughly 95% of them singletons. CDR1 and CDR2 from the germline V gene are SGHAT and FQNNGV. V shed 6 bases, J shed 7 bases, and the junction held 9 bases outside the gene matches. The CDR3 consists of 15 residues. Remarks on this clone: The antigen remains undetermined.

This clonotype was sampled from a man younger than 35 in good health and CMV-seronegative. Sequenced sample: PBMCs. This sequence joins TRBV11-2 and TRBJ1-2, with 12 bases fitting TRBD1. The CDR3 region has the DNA TGTGCCAGCAGGAGACCGGGACAGGGGGCAGGTGGCTACACCTTC. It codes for CASRRPGQGAGGYTF.